The T cell receptor beta chain under discussion was sequenced for a study of blood T cell repertoires in COVID-19. Turning to the study itself: From T cells, B-cell-depleted T cells, or PBMCs came the material, which was cDNA or gDNA.

Per the original data handling: Quantification of nucleated cells was approximated via reference gene primer amplification. Some clones are missing from TCRdb's copy, which holds only in-frame ones; the method was immunoSEQ multiplex PCR. V and J calls and clone size are as listed in that table; D and trimming were resolved from the DNA. The sample contains under 170,000 clones, 80% to 90% of which appear only once. The specimen sequenced was peripheral blood. This receptor was taken from a man in his sixties or seventies with acute or convalescent COVID-19.

CDR3 coding DNA: TGCGCCAGCAGCTTGGACGGGAGTAACGATGAGCAGTTCTTC. It yields the protein CASSLDGSNDEQFF. The rearrangement joins TRBV5-1 to TRBJ2-1, with D possibly TRBD2 on 6 matching bases. The CDR3 is made up of 14 amino acids. V was cut by 0 bases and J by 8 bases, with 12 bases left in between. Germline V lookup: CDR1 SGHRS, CDR2 YFSETQ. Complete variable domain (other parts from reference TRBV5-1 and TRBJ2-1): KAGVTQTPRYLIKTRGQQVTLSCSPISGHRSVSWYQQTPGQGLQFLFEYFSETQRNKGNFPGRFSGRQFSNSRSEMNVSTLELGDSALYLCASSLDGSNDEQFFGPGTRLTVL.